These 19 T cell receptor beta chains originate from one sample sequenced in a study of shared clonotypes between healthy human individuals. Profiling relied on immunoSEQ multiplex PCR, and the TCRdb table lists in-frame clones only, not all of them. The sample includes about half a million clones, around 85% seen only once; the top ten take 10% to 15%. The sequencing sample was made of PBMCs. The receptors were gathered from a woman aged 40 to 55 in good health. Some clones in this sample may be carry-over from other donors' samples.

This sequence joins TRBV4-1 and TRBJ2-7, with D unclear. The CDR3 length is 10 residues. The germline V and J ends were trimmed by 2 bases and 6 bases, with 2 bases remaining between them. The germline CDR1 and CDR2 sequences are MGHRA and YSYEKL. CDR3 sequence (DNA): TGCGCCAGCAGCCAACCCGAGCAGTACTTC. Encoded protein: CASSQPEQYF.

Details on this clone: A far larger clone is a single base away, which makes a read error likely. The chain is built from TRBV12-5 and TRBJ1-2; a weak D match, TRBD1 (6 bases). The CDR3 extends over 12 amino acids. Looked up from germline, CDR1 is LGHNT and CDR2 is FRNRAP. The CDR3, as DNA: TGTGCTAGTGGTCCAGGGGCCTATGGCCACACCTTC. Translated, it gives CASGPGAYGHTF.

V usage is TRBV7-2 and J usage is TRBJ2-1; D possibly corresponds to TRBD1 (5 bases). The CDR3 has 13 amino acids. The V end lost 5 bases, the J end lost 2 bases, and 7 bases lay between the germline ends. Per the germline V gene, CDR1 is SGHTA and CDR2 is FQGNSA. CDR3 amino acids: CASSMDTYNEQFF. CDR3 sequence (DNA): TGTGCCAGCAGCATGGACACCTACAATGAGCAGTTCTTC.

A note on this clone: Other DNA sequences within the sample encode an identical CDR3. The V gene is TRBV29-1, the J gene TRBJ1-1, with TRBD1 as a possible D gene (5 bases). V was clipped by 4 bases and J by 2 bases, with 14 bases between them. The V gene's germline CDR1 is SQVTM and CDR2 ANQGSEA. CDR3 length: 14 amino acids. CDR3 sequence: CSVASGASNTEAFF. In DNA, the CDR3 is TGCAGCGTTGCCTCCGGGGCATCTAACACTGAAGCTTTCTTT.

Remarks on this clone: Other DNA sequences of this sample code for an identical CDR3. CDR3 DNA sequence: TGTGCCAGCTCACCGGGAACGAACACCGGGGAGCTGTTTTTT. The encoded protein is CASSPGTNTGELFF. The genes are TRBV18 and TRBJ2-2; D is ambiguous. Looked up from germline, CDR1 is KGHSH and CDR2 is LQKENI. CDR3 length equals 14 residues. Trimming shortened V by 3 bases and J by 0 bases, and 5 bases separated the two germline ends.

Concerning this clone: A far larger clone is just one base off, so this is likely a read error. Different DNA sequences within this sample yield the same CDR3. The V call is TRBV28, the J call TRBJ2-7; the D is unclear. The CDR3 consists of 14 residues. Germline V gene lookup returns CDR1 MDHEN and CDR2 SYDVKM. CDR3 DNA: TGTGCCAGCAGTTTATGCTCGACCGGATGCGAGCAGTACTTT. Translation: CASSLCSTGCEQYF. Complete variable domain (other parts from reference TRBV28 and TRBJ2-7): DVKVTQSSRYLVKRTGEKVFLECVQDMDHENMFWYRQDPGLGLRLIYFSYDVKMKEKGDIPEGYSVSREKKERFSLILESASTNQTSMYLCASSLCSTGCEQYFGPGTRLTVT.

V is TRBV15 and J is TRBJ2-1; the D gene is possibly TRBD1 (6 bases). Germline values: CDR1 LNHNV, CDR2 YYDKDF (reference sequence). The length of the CDR3 is 17 residues. The V end was cut by 0 bases, the J end by 4 bases, with 16 bases between. CDR3 bases: TGTGCCACCAGCAGAGATTTCTCTCAGGACAGATACAATGAGCAGTTCTTC. It translates to CATSRDFSQDRYNEQFF.

This sequence joins TRBV7-2 and TRBJ1-4; D ambiguous. V lost 5 bases and J lost 8, with 9 bases in between. The CDR3 length is 12 residues. Germline V CDR1 and CDR2: SGHTA, FQGNSA. The CDR3 loop reads CASSPGREKLFF. For the CDR3, the DNA is TGTGCCAGCAGCCCAGGCCGAGAAAAACTGTTTTTT. Drawing the rest from reference TRBV7-2 and TRBJ1-4, the complete variable domain is GAGVSQSPSNKVTEKGKDVELRCDPISGHTALYWYRQSLGQGLEFLIYFQGNSAPDKSGLPSDRFSAERTGGSVSTLTIQRTQQEDSAVYLCASSPGREKLFFGSGTQLSVL.

This sequence joins TRBV11-2 and TRBJ2-5; D is uncertain. Trimming cost V 0 bases and J 4 bases, with 9 bases left between them. CDR1 is SGHAT and CDR2 is FQNNGV in the germline V gene. CDR3 length: 14 amino acids. The DNA of the CDR3 is TGTGCCAGCAGCTTAGAAGGAAGAGGAGAGACCCAGTACTTC. Its translation is CASSLEGRGETQYF.

This clone came up once. The chain uses TRBV29-1 and TRBJ1-2; a possible D gene is TRBD1 (5 bases). Germline values: CDR1 SQVTM, CDR2 ANQGSEA. V lost 3 bases and J lost 10, with 18 bases in between. The length of the CDR3 is 13 residues. The CDR3 sequence is CSVDGGFPGDYTF. CDR3 DNA sequence: TGCAGCGTTGATGGGGGTTTTCCGGGTGACTACACCTTC.

The chain has TRBV28 and TRBJ2-3; TRBD1 matches 7 bases. Per germline, CDR1 MDHEN and CDR2 SYDVKM. The J segment lost 3 bases and the V segment lost 2 bases, leaving 5 bases of the junction unmatched. CDR3 length equals 15 residues. Here the CDR3 DNA reads TGTGCCAGCAGTTTAAGCTGGGGACAGACAGATACGCAGTATTTT. It is translated as CASSLSWGQTDTQYF.

This chain uses TRBV15 with TRBJ2-2; 8 bases match TRBD1. With 1 base clipped from V and 7 bases from J, the junction kept 8 bases outside the gene matches. There are 16 residues in the CDR3. Germline V lookup: CDR1 LNHNV, CDR2 YYDKDF (reference sequence). DNA of the CDR3: TGTGCCACCAGCAGAGGCGACAGGGGATCGGACGGGGAGCTGTTTTTT. Protein product: CATSRGDRGSDGELFF.

In this sample, this clone turned up once. Just one base apart from a much larger clone, this may be a read error. The gene calls are TRBV7-8 and TRBJ2-5; the D is unclear. In germline, CDR1 is SGHVS, CDR2 FQNEAQ. The CDR3 consists of 15 residues. V was trimmed by 5 bases and J by 5 bases, leaving 18 bases between them. The DNA of the CDR3 is TGTGCCAGCAGCCCAAGGTCCTGGGAAACTGAGACCCAGTACTTC. Residues: CASSPRSWETETQYF.

This sequence joins TRBV4-3 and TRBJ2-1, with D maybe TRBD1 (6 bases). This CDR3 contains 14 residues. Germline CDR1 and CDR2: LGHNA and YSLEER. Trimming removed 2 bases from V and 8 bases from J, with 13 bases in between. The CDR3 sequence: CASSQYREVDEQFF. DNA for the CDR3: TGCGCCAGCAGCCAATACAGGGAAGTGGATGAGCAGTTCTTC.

The chain uses TRBV11-2 and TRBJ2-5; 14 bases map to TRBD2. The CDR3 covers 16 residues. With 3 bases clipped from V and 5 bases from J, the junction kept 5 bases outside the gene matches. Germline loops: CDR1 SGHAT, CDR2 FQNNGV. CDR3 nucleotide sequence: TGTGCCAGCAGCTTGGGGACTAGCGGGAGAGGGGAGACCCAGTACTTC. This gives the protein CASSLGTSGRGETQYF.

This clone has a single count. In DNA, the CDR3 is TGTGCCAGCAGTTATAGGTGGACTGAAGCTTTCTTT. Its translation: CASSYRWTEAFF. The chain links TRBV6-1 to TRBJ1-1; D gene ambiguous. This CDR3 has 12 amino acids. CDR1 is MNHNS, CDR2 SASEGT, per germline. The germline V and J ends were trimmed by 5 bases and 5 bases, with 9 bases remaining between them.

The CDR3 region has the DNA TGTGCCATCAGTGACGGACAGACGTATGGCTACACCTTC. Its translation is CAISDGQTYGYTF. The rearrangement uses TRBV10-3 and TRBJ1-2, with a weak D call TRBD1 (6 bases). The CDR3 contains 13 residues. V gave up 3 bases and J gave up 5 bases, with 10 bases separating them. CDR1 ENHRY and CDR2 SYGVKD come from the germline V gene.

Notes on this clone: At one boundary the junction diverges from the germline segment, which might be a read error. This chain connects TRBV7-7 to TRBJ2-2; 11 bases align to TRBD2. Germline CDR1 SSHAT, CDR2 FNYEAQ (reference sequence). CDR3 length: 17 amino acids. CDR3 residues: CASSLKLAGGNTGELFF. The CDR3 coding sequence is TGTGCTAGCAGCTTAAAGCTAGCGGGAGGAAACACCGGGGAGCTGTTTTTT.

V usage is TRBV28 and J usage is TRBJ1-2; tentative D call: TRBD1 (6 bases). The CDR3 sequence is 12 residues long. Trimming took off 5 bases at V and 8 bases at J, with 12 bases between the two ends. Germline loops: CDR1 MDHEN, CDR2 SYDVKM. The CDR3 sequence: CASSGYRDGYTF. The DNA for the CDR3 is TGTGCCAGCAGTGGATACAGGGACGGCTACACCTTC.